One sample yielded the 23 T cell receptor beta chains listed below, sequenced in a study of CXCR3-negative and CXCR3-positive naive CD8 T cells. Study conclusions and caveats: TRB CDR3 hydrophobicity was greater in CXCR3-positive naive cells than in CXCR3-negative naive cells.

5' RACE that incorporated UMI labels was used to prepare the TRB cDNA libraries. TCRdb processed the 5' RACE reads again and assigns one entry to each CDR3 protein, with no DNA. The listing records around 160,000 distinct CDR3 sequences. The antigens for these receptors are not known. Sequencing input: naive CXCR3+ CD8+ T cells from blood. Subset described: CD45RO-CCR7+CD27+CD95- naive CD8+ T cells expressing CXCR3 (TNR3+). These receptors were taken from a human donor in good health. Some clones in this sample may be carry-over from other donors' samples.

J is TRBJ2-5 and V is TRBV12-3 or TRBV12-4; TCRdb proposes TRBD1, but this gene call is untestable without DNA. The CDR3 totals 16 residues. The CDR3 sequence: CASSYTLGVVSETQYF.

The gene calls are TRBV7-2 and TRBJ2-7; TCRdb selects TRBD1, and the lack of DNA leaves this call unchecked. The germline gives CDR1 SGHTA, CDR2 FQGNSA. This CDR3 has 14 residues. The CDR3 protein is CASSLYPGVYEQYF.

The chain links TRBV27 to TRBJ2-3. The CDR3 loop spans 14 amino acids. In germline, CDR1 is MNHEY, CDR2 SMNVEV (reference sequence). The CDR3 is CASSFSEPTDTQYF.

The chain employs TRBV6-5 and TRBJ1-3. This CDR3 comprises 13 residues. Germline V gene data show CDR1 as MNHEY and CDR2 as SVGAGI. CDR3: CASSGISGNTIYF.

The V gene is TRBV6-5, the J gene TRBJ2-7; with no DNA, the TCRdb D assignment of TRBD1 cannot be verified. Germline CDR1 and CDR2: MNHEY and SVGAGI. This CDR3 contains 14 residues. CDR3 in amino acids: CASSFTTASYEQYF.

The chain joins TRBV2 to TRBJ1-3. The CDR3 spans 14 residues. Germline lookup yields CDR1 SNHLY and CDR2 FYNNEI. The CDR3 loop is CASSATDSGNTIYF.

This chain joins TRBV19 and TRBJ1-4. Germline loops: CDR1 LNHDA, CDR2 SQIVND (reference sequence). The CDR3 sequence is 15 residues long. The CDR3 sequence: CASIHRGGLNEKLFF. The entire variable domain, with the rest obtained from reference TRBV19 and TRBJ1-4, is as follows: DGGITQSPKYLFRKEGQNVTLSCEQNLNHDAMYWYRQDPGQGLRLIYYSQIVNDFQKGDIAEGYSVSREKKESFPLTVTSAQKNPTAFYLCASIHRGGLNEKLFFGSGTQLSVL.

This chain joins TRBV4-3 and TRBJ1-5; no DNA is available, so the TRBD1 call from TCRdb remains unchecked. Germline loops: CDR1 LGHNA, CDR2 YSLEER. There are 16 residues in the CDR3. CDR3 protein: CASSQDFRGVSQPQHF.

This rearrangement joins TRBV6-6 to TRBJ2-7; the D gene TCRdb calls, TRBD1, cannot be checked with no DNA. This CDR3 contains 20 residues. Per the germline V gene, CDR1 is MNHNY and CDR2 is SVGAGI (reference sequence). The CDR3 loop is CASSYSRWRPTGGVNYEQYF.

V is TRBV28 and J is TRBJ2-3. Germline values: CDR1 MDHEN, CDR2 SYDVKM. This CDR3 region has 12 residues. The CDR3 sequence: CASSLSADTQYF.

The chain carries TRBV27 and TRBJ1-5. Germline CDR1 MNHEY, CDR2 SMNVEV (reference sequence). CDR3 length: 12 amino acids. The CDR3: CASSSFNQPQHF.

The chain recombines TRBV29-1 with TRBJ2-1; TCRdb's D call of TRBD1 is untestable without DNA. Germline assignment: CDR1 SQVTM and CDR2 ANQGSEA. The length of the CDR3 is 13 residues. The CDR3 reads CSVGETSPNEQFF.

The chain combines TRBV5-1 with TRBJ1-1; checking the TCRdb D call of TRBD1 is not possible without DNA. There are 13 residues in the CDR3. Germline CDR1 is SGHRS and CDR2 is YFSETQ. The CDR3 sequence: CASSPTGVAEAFF.

The rearrangement uses TRBV4-3 and TRBJ2-2; the D call of TRBD1 rests on TCRdb alone, since no DNA is present to check it. Germline V gives CDR1 LGHNA, CDR2 YSLEER. CDR3 size: 16 residues. The CDR3 sequence is CASSPGGGAYTGELFF.

The CDR3 region is CASGPGYRETQYF. J is TRBJ2-5 and V is TRBV12-3 or TRBV12-4; TCRdb's assignment of TRBD1 cannot be checked, as there is no DNA. The CDR3 consists of 13 residues.

The chain carries TRBV7-9 and TRBJ1-1. CDR1 is SEHNR, CDR2 FQNEAQ, per germline (reference sequence). The CDR3 is 13 amino acids. CDR3 sequence reads: CASSFDLNTEAFF.

The chain is built from TRBV27 and TRBJ1-6. The V gene's germline CDR1 is MNHEY and CDR2 SMNVEV (reference sequence). CDR3 length equals 16 residues. CDR3 loop: CASSRNPDGYNSPLHF.

The gene calls are TRBV2 and TRBJ2-3; as DNA is missing, the TRBD2 call by TCRdb cannot be tested. Germline V gene sequence: CDR1 SNHLY, CDR2 FYNNEI. The length of the CDR3 is 13 residues. The CDR3: CASIGQDRHTQYF.

This chain links TRBV7-9 with TRBJ2-5. The germline CDR1 and CDR2 sequences are SEHNR and FQNEAQ (reference sequence). There are 15 residues in the CDR3. This CDR3 reads CASSLEQHLQETQYF. Full variable domain (rest looked up from reference TRBV7-9 and TRBJ2-5): DTGVSQNPRHKITKRGQNVTFRCDPISEHNRLYWYRQTLGQGPEFLTYFQNEAQLEKSRLLSDRFSAERPKGSFSTLEIQRTEQGDSAMYLCASSLEQHLQETQYFGPGTRLLVL.

V usage is TRBV5-1 and J usage is TRBJ2-2; with no DNA, the TCRdb D assignment of TRBD1 cannot be verified. This CDR3 is built from 17 residues. Germline V lookup: CDR1 SGHRS, CDR2 YFSETQ. CDR3 protein: CASSSRGQGASTGELFF.

This rearrangement joins TRBV29-1 to TRBJ2-1; TCRdb's D call, TRBD2, is unchecked because there is no DNA. CDR1 and CDR2 (germline): SQVTM, ANQGSEA. There are 15 residues in the CDR3. CDR3 amino acids: CSVGIPSGRPNEQFF.

The CDR3 spells CSARTGTGHYEQYF. The chain employs TRBV20-1 and TRBJ2-7; the D gene TCRdb calls, TRBD1, cannot be checked with no DNA. Germline-derived CDR1 and CDR2 are DFQATT and SNEGSKA (reference sequence). The length of the CDR3 is 14 residues.

V gene TRBV28 combines with J gene TRBJ2-4; TCRdb's assignment of TRBD1 cannot be checked, as there is no DNA. Germline lookup yields CDR1 MDHEN and CDR2 SYDVKM. There are 14 residues in the CDR3. The CDR3 sequence: CASSSPYTGGLVYF.